A single sample is the source of the 16 T cell receptor beta chains below, sequenced in a study of shared T cell receptors in the human thymus. Produced via immunoSEQ multiplex PCR; TCRdb's table is partial and in-frame only. The table records some 400,000 clones, around 93% of them present only once. The sequencing sample was made of thymocytes. Every receptor here comes from a human donor.

This chain uses TRBV11-2 with TRBJ1-3; D remains unclear. Trimming stripped 1 base from V and 4 bases from J, with 11 bases between. Germline V CDR1 and CDR2: SGHAT, FQNNGV. The CDR3 extends over 15 amino acids. The CDR3 sequence: CASSLVEAPGNTIYF. The CDR3 DNA reads TGTGCCAGCAGCTTAGTGGAGGCTCCGGGAAACACCATATATTTT.

Turning to this clone: Within the sample, other DNA sequences also encode this same CDR3. The chain recombines TRBV28 with TRBJ2-7, with 10 nucleotides matching TRBD2. V was pared by 3 bases and J by 5 bases, with 4 bases of the junction left unmatched. The CDR3 totals 14 residues. Germline-derived CDR1 and CDR2 are MDHEN and SYDVKM. This CDR3 is CASSLRLAGDEQYF. CDR3 bases: TGTGCCAGCAGTTTGCGGCTAGCGGGAGACGAGCAGTACTTC.

The J gene is TRBJ2-3, the V gene TRBV27; perhaps TRBD1 as D (6 bases). Trimming pared 7 bases from V and 1 base from J, leaving 12 bases between. Germline values: CDR1 MNHEY, CDR2 SMNVEV (reference sequence). The CDR3 covers 14 residues. The CDR3 nucleotides are TGTGCCAGCACCCTCAGACAGGGCACAGATACGCAGTATTTT. Translating it yields CASTLRQGTDTQYF.

The CDR3 DNA follows: TGCGCCAGCAGCCAGCGGGGGGGACCGAAAAAGGGCGATGAGCAGTTCTTC. It codes for CASSQRGGPKKGDEQFF. The rearrangement uses TRBV4-3 and TRBJ2-1, with 9 positions matching TRBD2. From germline, CDR1 is LGHNA and CDR2 YSLEER. V dropped 3 bases and J dropped 8; count of bases not matched to a gene: 14. This CDR3 contains 17 residues.

The genes are TRBV5-1 and TRBJ1-4, with 8 positions matching TRBD1. Trimming removed 3 bases from V and 5 bases from J; junction bases left unmatched: 3. This CDR3 contains 14 residues. CDR1 and CDR2 (germline): SGHRS, YFSETQ. CDR3 amino acids: CASSCGDRNEKLFF. As DNA, the CDR3 is TGCGCCAGCAGCTGCGGGGACAGGAATGAAAAACTGTTTTTT.

The CDR3 region has the DNA TGCGCCAGCAGCCACATTTCGACTAGCGGGAGGTGCTGCGATGAGCAGTTCTTC. Its translation is CASSHISTSGRCCDEQFF. The V and J genes are TRBV4-3 and TRBJ2-1; TRBD2 matches 13 bases. The CDR3 contains 18 residues. Germline V gene data show CDR1 as LGHNA and CDR2 as YSLEER. V was clipped by 3 bases and J by 8 bases; unmatched bases: 13.

The chain uses TRBV19 and TRBJ2-1; 7 bases agree with TRBD2. Losses at the gene ends were 7 bases for V and 3 bases for J; bases not matched to a gene: 12. Germline lookup yields CDR1 LNHDA and CDR2 SQIVND (reference sequence). This CDR3 comprises 16 residues. CDR3 sequence reads: CASTPVNPGGYNEQFF. The CDR3 nucleotides are TGTGCCAGTACCCCCGTCAACCCGGGAGGCTACAATGAGCAGTTCTTC.

The chain has TRBV28 and TRBJ1-2; TRBD1 matches at 7 bases. The CDR3 is made up of 10 amino acids. Unmatched junction bases numbered 8, after V lost 10 bases and J lost 12 bases. Looked up from germline, CDR1 is MDHEN and CDR2 is SYDVKM. The CDR3 loop reads CATDRQGNTF. The CDR3 bases are TGTGCCACCGACAGACAGGGAAACACCTTC.

The chain carries TRBV5-5 and TRBJ2-1; the D gene is possibly TRBD2 (5 bases). The CDR3 extends over 11 amino acids. The V end was cut by 2 bases, the J end by 12 bases, with 9 bases between. Germline V lookup: CDR1 SGHKS, CDR2 YYEKEE (reference sequence). Here the CDR3 DNA reads TGTGCCAGCAGCTTCCTAGCTTTGCAGTTCTTC. Amino acid sequence: CASSFLALQFF.

The chain joins TRBV27 to TRBJ2-1; 12 positions agree with TRBD2. Germline V gene lookup returns CDR1 MNHEY and CDR2 SMNVEV (reference sequence). The junction had 14 bases not matched to a gene; V was cut back by 4 bases and J by 4 bases. CDR3 size: 19 residues. CDR3 in amino acids: CASSCKLAGGPGGYNEQFF. CDR3 DNA: TGTGCCAGCAGTTGCAAACTAGCGGGAGGTCCCGGCGGGTACAATGAGCAGTTCTTC.

This chain joins TRBV5-5 and TRBJ2-1, with TRBD2 identical over 7 bases. The junction had 23 bases not matched to a gene; V was cut back by 3 bases and J by 5 bases. Germline CDR1 SGHKS, CDR2 YYEKEE (reference sequence). The CDR3 is made up of 20 amino acids. The CDR3 spells CASSSGRGWAGESSNNEQFF. In nucleotides, the CDR3 is TGTGCCAGCAGCTCCGGCCGAGGCTGGGCGGGAGAGAGTAGTAACAATGAGCAGTTCTTC.

This rearrangement joins TRBV6-1 to TRBJ1-2; D may be TRBD1 (5 bases). The V end lost 4 bases, the J end lost 4 bases, and 13 bases lay between the germline ends. Germline CDR1 reads MNHNS; CDR2 reads SASEGT. The CDR3 covers 14 residues. This chain's CDR3 is CASSVEWGTYGYTF. CDR3 nucleotides: TGTGCCAGCAGTGTTGAGTGGGGGACCTATGGCTACACCTTC.

V usage is TRBV9 and J usage is TRBJ1-2; D is unclear. The CDR3 is 15 amino acids. Looked up from germline, CDR1 is SGDLS and CDR2 is YYNGEE. With 0 bases removed from V and 0 bases from J, the gap between germline ends came to 9 bases. The CDR3 is CASSVGAAPNYGYTF. The CDR3 nucleotides are TGTGCCAGCAGCGTAGGTGCGGCTCCTAACTATGGCTACACCTTC.

V is TRBV9 and J is TRBJ2-7; D may match TRBD1 or TRBD2 (5 bases each). Germline V gene lookup returns CDR1 SGDLS and CDR2 YYNGEE. The CDR3 length is 14 residues. V dropped 3 bases and J dropped 2 bases, with 12 bases sitting between them. In nucleotides, the CDR3 is TGTGCCAGCAGCGCCGGGACGTTCACCTACGAGCAGTACTTC. It codes for CASSAGTFTYEQYF.

A single count supports this clone. V is TRBV6-5 and J is TRBJ2-5, with D possibly matching TRBD2 (6 bases). This CDR3 has 15 amino acids. Trimming removed 0 bases at V and 3 bases at J, with 11 bases between. The germline CDR1 and CDR2 sequences are MNHEY and SVGAGI. CDR3 protein: CASSYSWGVEETQYF. The CDR3 DNA is TGTGCCAGCAGTTACTCTTGGGGGGTAGAAGAGACCCAGTACTTC.

The CDR3 region has the DNA TGTGCCAGCAGCCTCGGACTTCGAACAAATGGAAACACCATATATTTT. Its translation: CASSLGLRTNGNTIYF. V is TRBV7-9 and J is TRBJ1-3; D not certain. V lost 5 bases, J lost 3 bases, and 17 bases lay in between. The CDR3 is made up of 16 amino acids. Germline CDR1 reads SEHNR; CDR2 reads FQNEAQ (reference sequence).